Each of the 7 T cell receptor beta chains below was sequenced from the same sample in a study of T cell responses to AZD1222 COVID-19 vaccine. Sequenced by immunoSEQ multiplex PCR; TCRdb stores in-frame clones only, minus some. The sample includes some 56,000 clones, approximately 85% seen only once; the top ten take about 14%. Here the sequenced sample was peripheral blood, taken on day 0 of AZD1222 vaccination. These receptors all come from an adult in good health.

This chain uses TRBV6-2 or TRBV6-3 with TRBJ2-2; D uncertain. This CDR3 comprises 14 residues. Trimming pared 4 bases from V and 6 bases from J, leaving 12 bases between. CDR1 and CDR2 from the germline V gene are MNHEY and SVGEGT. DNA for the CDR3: TGTGCCAGCAGTTGGGCGGCGTTCGCCGGGGAGCTGTTTTTT. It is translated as CASSWAAFAGELFF.

Written as DNA, the CDR3 is TGTGCCAGCAGCCTTGAAGCAGGGGCTGGCTACACCTTC. The encoded protein is CASSLEAGAGYTF. The chain is built from TRBV7-8 and TRBJ1-2, with TRBD1 as a possible D gene (6 bases). Germline CDR1 is SGHVS and CDR2 is FQNEAQ. This CDR3 has 13 residues. Deletions cut 5 bases from V and 7 bases from J, with 14 bases between.

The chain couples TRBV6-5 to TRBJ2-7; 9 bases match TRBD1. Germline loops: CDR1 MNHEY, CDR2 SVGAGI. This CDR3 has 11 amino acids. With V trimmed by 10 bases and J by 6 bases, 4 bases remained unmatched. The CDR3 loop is CATGTGLEQYF. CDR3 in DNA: TGTGCCACTGGGACAGGGCTCGAGCAGTACTTC.

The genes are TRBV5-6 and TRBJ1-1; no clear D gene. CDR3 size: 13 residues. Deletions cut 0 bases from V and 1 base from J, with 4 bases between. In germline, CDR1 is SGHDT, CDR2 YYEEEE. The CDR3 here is CASSLGWNTEAFF. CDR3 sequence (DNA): TGTGCCAGCAGCTTGGGTTGGAACACTGAAGCTTTCTTT.

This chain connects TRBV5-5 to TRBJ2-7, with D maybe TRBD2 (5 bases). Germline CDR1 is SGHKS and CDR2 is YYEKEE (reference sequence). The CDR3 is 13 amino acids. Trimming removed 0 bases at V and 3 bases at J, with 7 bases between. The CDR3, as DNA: TGTGCCAGCAGCTTGGTCGGGGACTACGAGCAGTACTTC. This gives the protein CASSLVGDYEQYF.

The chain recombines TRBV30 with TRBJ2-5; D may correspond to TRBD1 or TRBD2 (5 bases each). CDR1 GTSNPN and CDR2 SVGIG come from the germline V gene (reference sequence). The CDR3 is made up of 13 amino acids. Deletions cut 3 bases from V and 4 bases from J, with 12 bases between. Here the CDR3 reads CAWRQGEGETQYF. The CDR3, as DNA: TGTGCCTGGAGGCAGGGAGAGGGAGAGACCCAGTACTTC.

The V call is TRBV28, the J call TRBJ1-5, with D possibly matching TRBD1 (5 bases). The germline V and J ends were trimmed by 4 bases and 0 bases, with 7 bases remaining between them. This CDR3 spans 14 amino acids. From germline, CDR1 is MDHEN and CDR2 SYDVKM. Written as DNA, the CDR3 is TGTGCCAGCAGTTCTGGGGGTAGCAATCAGCCCCAGCATTTT. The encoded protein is CASSSGGSNQPQHF.